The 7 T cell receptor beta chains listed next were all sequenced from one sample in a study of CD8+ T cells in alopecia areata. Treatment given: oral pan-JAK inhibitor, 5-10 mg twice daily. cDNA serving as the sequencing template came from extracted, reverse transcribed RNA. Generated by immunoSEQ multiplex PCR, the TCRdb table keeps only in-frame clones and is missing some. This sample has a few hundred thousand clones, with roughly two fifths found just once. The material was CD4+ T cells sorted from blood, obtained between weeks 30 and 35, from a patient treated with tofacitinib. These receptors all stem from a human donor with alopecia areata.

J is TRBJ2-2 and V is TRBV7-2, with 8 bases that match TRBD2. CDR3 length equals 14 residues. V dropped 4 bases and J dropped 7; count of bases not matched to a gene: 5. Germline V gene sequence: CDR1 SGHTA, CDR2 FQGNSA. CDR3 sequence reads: CASSSAGAGGELFF. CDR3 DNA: TGTGCCAGCAGCTCAGCGGGGGCGGGCGGGGAGCTGTTTTTT.

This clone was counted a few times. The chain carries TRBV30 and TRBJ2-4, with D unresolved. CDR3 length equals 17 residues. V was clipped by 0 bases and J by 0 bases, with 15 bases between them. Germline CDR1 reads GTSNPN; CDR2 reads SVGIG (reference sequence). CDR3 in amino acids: CAWSVRSGLLAKNIQYF. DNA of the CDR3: TGTGCCTGGAGTGTACGTTCCGGTCTCCTAGCCAAAAACATTCAGTACTTC. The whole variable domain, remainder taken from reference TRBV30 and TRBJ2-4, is SQTIHQWPATLVQPVGSPLSLECTVEGTSNPNLYWYRQAAGRGLQLLFYSVGIGQISSEVPQNLSASRPQDRQFILSSKKLLLSDSGFYLCAWSVRSGLLAKNIQYFGAGTRLSVL.

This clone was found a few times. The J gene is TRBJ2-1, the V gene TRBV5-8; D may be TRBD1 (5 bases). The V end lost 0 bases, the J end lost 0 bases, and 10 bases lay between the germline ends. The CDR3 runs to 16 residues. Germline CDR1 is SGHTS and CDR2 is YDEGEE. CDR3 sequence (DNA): TGTGCCAGCAGCTTGGCAACAGGAAGCTCCTACAATGAGCAGTTCTTC. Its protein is CASSLATGSSYNEQFF.

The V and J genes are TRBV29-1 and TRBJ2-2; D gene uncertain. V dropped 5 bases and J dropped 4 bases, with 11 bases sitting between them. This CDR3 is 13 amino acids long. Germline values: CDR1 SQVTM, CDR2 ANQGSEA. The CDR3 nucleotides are TGCAGCGTTCGGGTTGTGAGCACCGGGGAGCTGTTTTTT. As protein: CSVRVVSTGELFF.

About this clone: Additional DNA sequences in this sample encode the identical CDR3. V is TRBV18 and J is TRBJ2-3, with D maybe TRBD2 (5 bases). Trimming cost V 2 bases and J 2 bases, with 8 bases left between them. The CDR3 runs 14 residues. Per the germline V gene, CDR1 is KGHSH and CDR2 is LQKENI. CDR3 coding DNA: TGTGCCAGCTCACCAGGACTCTCCACAGATACGCAGTATTTT. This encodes CASSPGLSTDTQYF. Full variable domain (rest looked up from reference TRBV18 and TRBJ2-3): NAGVMQNPRHLVRRRGQEARLRCSPMKGHSHVYWYRQLPEEGLKFMVYLQKENIIDESGMPKERFSAEFPKEGPSILRIQQVVRGDSAAYFCASSPGLSTDTQYFGPGTRLTVL.

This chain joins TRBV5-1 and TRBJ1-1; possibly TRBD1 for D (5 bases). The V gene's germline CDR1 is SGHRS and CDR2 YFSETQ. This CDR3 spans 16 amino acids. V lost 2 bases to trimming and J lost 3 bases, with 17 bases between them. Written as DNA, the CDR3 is TGCGCCAGCAGCTTCGGTCCGGACACCTCCTACACTGAAGCTTTCTTT. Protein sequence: CASSFGPDTSYTEAFF.

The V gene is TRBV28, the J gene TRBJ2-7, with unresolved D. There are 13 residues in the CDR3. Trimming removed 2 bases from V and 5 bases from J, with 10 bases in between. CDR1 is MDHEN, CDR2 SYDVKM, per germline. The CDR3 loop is CASSLGQTHEQYF. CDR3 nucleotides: TGTGCCAGCAGTTTAGGTCAGACCCACGAGCAGTACTTC.